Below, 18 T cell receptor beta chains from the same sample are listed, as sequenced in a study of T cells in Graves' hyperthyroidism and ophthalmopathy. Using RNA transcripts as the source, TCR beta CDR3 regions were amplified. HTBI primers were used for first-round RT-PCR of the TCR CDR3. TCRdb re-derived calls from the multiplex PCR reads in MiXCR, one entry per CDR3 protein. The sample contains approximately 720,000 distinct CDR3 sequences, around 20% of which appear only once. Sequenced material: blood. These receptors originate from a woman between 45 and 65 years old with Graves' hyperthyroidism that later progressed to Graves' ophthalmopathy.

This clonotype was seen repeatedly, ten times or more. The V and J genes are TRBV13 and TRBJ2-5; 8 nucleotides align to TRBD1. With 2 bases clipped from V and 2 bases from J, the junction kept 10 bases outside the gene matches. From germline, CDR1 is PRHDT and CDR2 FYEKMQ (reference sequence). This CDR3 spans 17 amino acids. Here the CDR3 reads CASSLNPGGVKQETQYF. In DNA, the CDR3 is TGTGCCAGCAGCTTAAACCCAGGGGGCGTTAAGCAAGAGACCCAGTACTTC.

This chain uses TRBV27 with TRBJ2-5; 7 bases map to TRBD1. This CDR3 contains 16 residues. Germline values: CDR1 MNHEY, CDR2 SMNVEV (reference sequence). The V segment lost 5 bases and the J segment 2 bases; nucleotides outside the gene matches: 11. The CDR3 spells CASSPPPGTEQETQYF. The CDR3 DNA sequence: TGTGCCAGCAGTCCACCGCCCGGGACAGAGCAAGAGACCCAGTACTTC.

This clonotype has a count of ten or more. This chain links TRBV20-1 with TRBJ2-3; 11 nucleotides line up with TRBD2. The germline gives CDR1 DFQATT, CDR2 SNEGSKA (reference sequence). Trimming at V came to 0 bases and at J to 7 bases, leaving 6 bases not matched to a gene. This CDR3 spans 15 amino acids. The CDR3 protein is CSARDRLAGGYTQYF. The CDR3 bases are TGCAGTGCTAGAGATCGTCTAGCGGGGGGCTATACGCAGTATTTT.

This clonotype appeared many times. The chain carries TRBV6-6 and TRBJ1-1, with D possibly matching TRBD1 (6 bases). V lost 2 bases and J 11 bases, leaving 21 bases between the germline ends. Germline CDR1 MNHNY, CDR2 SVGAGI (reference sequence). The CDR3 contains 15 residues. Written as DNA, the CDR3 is TGTGCCAGCAGTTACCGCTGGACAGACGGCAAGGGCGCTTTCTTT. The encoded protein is CASSYRWTDGKGAFF.

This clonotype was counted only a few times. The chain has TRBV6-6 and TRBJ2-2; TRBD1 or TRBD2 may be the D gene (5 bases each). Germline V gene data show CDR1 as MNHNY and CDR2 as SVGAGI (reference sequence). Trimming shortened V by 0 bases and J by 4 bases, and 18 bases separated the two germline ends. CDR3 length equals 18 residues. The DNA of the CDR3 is TGTGCCAGCAGTTACTCGGGCGTTCGAGGGGCGCCCACCGGGGAGCTGTTTTTT. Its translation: CASSYSGVRGAPTGELFF.

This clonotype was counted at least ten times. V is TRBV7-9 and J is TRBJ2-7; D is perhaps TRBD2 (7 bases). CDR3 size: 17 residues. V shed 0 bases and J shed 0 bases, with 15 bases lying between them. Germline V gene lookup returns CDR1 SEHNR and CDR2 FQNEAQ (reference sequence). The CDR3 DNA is TGTGCCAGCAGCTTAGCGATACGGGGGGCGAACTCCTACGAGCAGTACTTC. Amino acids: CASSLAIRGANSYEQYF.

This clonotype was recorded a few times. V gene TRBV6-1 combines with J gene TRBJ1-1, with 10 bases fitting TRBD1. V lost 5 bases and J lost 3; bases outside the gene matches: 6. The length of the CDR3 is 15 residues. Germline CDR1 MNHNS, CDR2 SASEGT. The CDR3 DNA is TGTGCCAGCAGTTCCCTGGACAGGGGGGACACTGAAGCTTTCTTT. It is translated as CASSSLDRGDTEAFF.

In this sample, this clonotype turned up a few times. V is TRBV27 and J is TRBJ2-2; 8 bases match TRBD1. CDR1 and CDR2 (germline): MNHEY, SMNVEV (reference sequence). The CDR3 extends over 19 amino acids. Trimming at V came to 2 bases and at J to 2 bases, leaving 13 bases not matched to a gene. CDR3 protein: CASSLMPRWDRLNTGELFF. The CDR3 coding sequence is TGTGCCAGCAGTTTAATGCCTCGTTGGGACAGGCTTAACACCGGGGAGCTGTTTTTT.

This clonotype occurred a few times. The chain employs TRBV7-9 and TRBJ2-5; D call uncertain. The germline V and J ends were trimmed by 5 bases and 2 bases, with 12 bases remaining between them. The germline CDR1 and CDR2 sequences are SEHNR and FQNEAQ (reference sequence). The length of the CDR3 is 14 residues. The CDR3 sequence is CASSAITEQETQYF. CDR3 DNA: TGTGCCAGCAGCGCGATAACAGAGCAAGAGACCCAGTACTTC.

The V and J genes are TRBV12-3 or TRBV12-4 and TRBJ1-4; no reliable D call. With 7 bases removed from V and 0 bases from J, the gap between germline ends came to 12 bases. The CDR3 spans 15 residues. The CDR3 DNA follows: TGTGCCAGCACCCCAGACAAGCCAACTAATGAAAAACTGTTTTTT. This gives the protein CASTPDKPTNEKLFF.

DNA of the CDR3: TGTGCCAGCAGTCCCCGGGGTGGGAGCGGAGGGACCCAGTACTTC. Protein product: CASSPRGGSGGTQYF. The chain has TRBV27 and TRBJ2-5; tentatively, D is TRBD2 (5 bases). Per the germline V gene, CDR1 is MNHEY and CDR2 is SMNVEV (reference sequence). V was pared by 5 bases and J by 7 bases, with 20 bases between. This CDR3 is 15 amino acids long.

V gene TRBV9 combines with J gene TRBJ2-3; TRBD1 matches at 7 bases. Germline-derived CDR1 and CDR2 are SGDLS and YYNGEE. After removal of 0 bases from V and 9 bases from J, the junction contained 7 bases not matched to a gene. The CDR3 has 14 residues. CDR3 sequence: CASSVGDRERTQYF. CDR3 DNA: TGTGCCAGCAGCGTAGGCGACAGGGAGAGAACGCAGTATTTT.

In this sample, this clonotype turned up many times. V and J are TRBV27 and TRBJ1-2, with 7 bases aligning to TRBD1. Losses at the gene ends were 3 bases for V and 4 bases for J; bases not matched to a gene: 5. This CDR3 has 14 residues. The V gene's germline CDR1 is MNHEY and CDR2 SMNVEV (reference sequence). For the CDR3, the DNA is TGTGCCAGCAGTTTCTCAGGGGGATCCTATGGCTACACCTTC. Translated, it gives CASSFSGGSYGYTF.

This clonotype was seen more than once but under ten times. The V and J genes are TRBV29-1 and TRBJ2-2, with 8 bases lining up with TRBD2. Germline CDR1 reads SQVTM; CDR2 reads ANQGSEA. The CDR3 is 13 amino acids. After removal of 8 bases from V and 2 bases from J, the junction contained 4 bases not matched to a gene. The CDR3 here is CSCGGRNTGELFF. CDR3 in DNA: TGCAGCTGCGGGGGGCGAAACACCGGGGAGCTGTTTTTT.

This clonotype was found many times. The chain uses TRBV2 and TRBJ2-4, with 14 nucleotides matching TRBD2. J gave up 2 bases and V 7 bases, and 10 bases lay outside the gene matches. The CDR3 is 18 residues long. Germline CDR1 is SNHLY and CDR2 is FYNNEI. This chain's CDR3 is CASTKTSGGARTKNIQYF. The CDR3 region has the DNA TGTGCCAGCACCAAGACTAGCGGGGGGGCGCGGACCAAAAACATTCAGTACTTC.

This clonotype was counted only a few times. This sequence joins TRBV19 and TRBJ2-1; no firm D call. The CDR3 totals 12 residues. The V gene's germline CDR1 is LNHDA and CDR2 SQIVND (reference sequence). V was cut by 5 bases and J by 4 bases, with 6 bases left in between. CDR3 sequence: CASSAYYNEQFF. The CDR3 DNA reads TGTGCCAGTAGTGCCTATTACAATGAGCAGTTCTTC.

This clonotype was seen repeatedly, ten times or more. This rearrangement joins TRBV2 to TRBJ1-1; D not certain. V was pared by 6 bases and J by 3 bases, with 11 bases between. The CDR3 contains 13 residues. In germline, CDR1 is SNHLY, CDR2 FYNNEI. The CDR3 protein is CASRATEYTEAFF. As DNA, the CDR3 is TGTGCCAGCAGGGCTACAGAGTACACTGAAGCTTTCTTT.

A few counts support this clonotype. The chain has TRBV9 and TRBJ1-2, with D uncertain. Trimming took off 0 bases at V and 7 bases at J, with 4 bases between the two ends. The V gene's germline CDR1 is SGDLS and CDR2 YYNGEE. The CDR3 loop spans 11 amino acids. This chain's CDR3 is CASSVGLGYTF. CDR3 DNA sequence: TGTGCCAGCAGCGTAGGGCTTGGCTACACCTTC.